Listed below are T cell receptor beta chains from one sample, sequenced in a study of CD8+CD57+ T cells in acquired aplastic anemia. TCRdb reanalysed the reads using MiXCR and keeps one entry per CDR3 protein. The sample holds roughly 220,000 distinct CDR3 sequences, 55% to 65% seen once. The sequencing input was sorted CD4+, CD8+, or CD8+CD57+ T cells (not recorded which) from PBMCs. Receptors originate from a human donor with aplastic anemia. Both conserved end residues are part of each CDR3. The D gene is left open where the match is weak. For some rows the clone size is stated as once, few or many, or as a class when expanded; others skip it.

j_call	d_call	clone_size	v_call	cdr3_aa	cdr3_nt
TRBJ1-5	NA	NA	TRBV7-9	CASSEGVNSNQPQHF	TGTGCCAGCAGCGAGGGAGTTAATAGCAATCAGCCCCAGCATTTT
TRBJ1-1	NA	NA	TRBV5-1	CASTEGGGHTEAFF	TGCGCCAGCACCGAGGGAGGGGGTCACACTGAAGCTTTCTTT
TRBJ2-7	NA	once	TRBV19	CASTPGATRTSYEQYF	TGTGCCAGTACCCCGGGAGCGACGAGAACCTCCTACGAGCAGTACTTC
TRBJ2-3	NA	many	TRBV9	CASSVVLDTQYF	TGTGCCAGCAGCGTAGTTTTAGATACGCAGTATTTT
TRBJ2-3	NA	NA	TRBV13	CASSPPPGTSTDTQYF	TGTGCCAGCAGCCCCCCTCCGGGAACTAGCACAGATACGCAGTATTTT
TRBJ1-1	NA	NA	TRBV29-1	CSVEDRQGNTEAFF	TGCAGCGTTGAAGATCGTCAGGGGAACACTGAAGCTTTCTTT
TRBJ2-7	NA	NA	TRBV9	CASSFLLRGEQYF	TGTGCCAGCAGTTTCCTACTCCGCGGCGAGCAGTACTTC
TRBJ1-1	NA	few	TRBV20-1	CSAGNTPNTEAFF	TGCAGTGCTGGAAATACACCGAACACTGAAGCTTTCTTT
TRBJ2-5	TRBD1	once	TRBV5-4	CASSWMTGRGQETQYF	TGTGCCAGCAGCTGGATGACAGGGCGAGGGCAAGAGACCCAGTACTTC
TRBJ2-7	TRBD2	NA	TRBV5-5	CASSLELAGVEQYF	TGTGCCAGCAGCTTGGAACTAGCGGGCGTCGAGCAGTACTTC
TRBJ1-2	NA	few	TRBV11-2	CASSLGPTGWVGGYTF	TGTGCCAGCAGCTTAGGCCCCACGGGATGGGTGGGTGGCTACACCTTC
TRBJ2-7	NA	NA	TRBV6-1	CASHGQSYEQYF	TGTGCCAGTCACGGACAGTCCTACGAGCAGTACTTC
TRBJ2-7	TRBD1	few	TRBV7-9	CASSLVTGGYEQYF	TGTGCCAGCAGCTTAGTCACAGGGGGCTACGAGCAGTACTTC
TRBJ1-1	TRBD1	NA	TRBV15	CATSRPFPGQGNLSPEAFF	TGTGCCACCAGCAGACCATTTCCGGGACAGGGCAACCTTTCCCCTGAAGCTTTCTTT
TRBJ2-5	TRBD2	NA	TRBV20-1	CSASVPSGGQETQYF	TGCAGTGCTAGTGTGCCTAGCGGGGGGCAAGAGACCCAGTACTTC
TRBJ2-1	TRBD2	NA	TRBV15	CATSSSGLGGNEQFF	TGTGCCACCAGCAGTTCCGGACTAGGAGGCAATGAGCAGTTCTTC
TRBJ1-2	TRBD1	NA	TRBV7-8	CASRGGGTGHPYGYTF	TGTGCCAGCAGGGGGGGGGGGACAGGGCACCCTTATGGCTACACCTTC
TRBJ1-4	NA	NA	TRBV2	CASSESQGDEKLFF	TGTGCCAGCAGTGAGTCTCAGGGTGATGAAAAACTGTTTTTT
TRBJ2-7	TRBD1	NA	TRBV12-3/TRBV12-4	CASSRDRAVEQYF	TGTGCCAGCAGCCGGGACAGGGCCGTCGAGCAGTACTTC
TRBJ1-5	TRBD1	few	TRBV5-6	CASSRGSGTAINQPQHF	TGTGCCAGCAGCCGGGGATCCGGGACAGCCATAAATCAGCCCCAGCATTTT
TRBJ1-2	NA	NA	TRBV9	CASSVEGGYTF	TGTGCCAGCAGCGTAGAGGGTGGTTACACCTTC
TRBJ2-6	NA	NA	TRBV24-1	CATSRNGVPGLTF	TGTGCCACCAGTCGAAACGGGGTTCCTGGCCTGACTTTC
TRBJ1-5	TRBD1	NA	TRBV6-4	CASRAPTGTGQANQPQHF	TGTGCCAGCAGAGCACCAACCGGGACAGGGCAGGCCAATCAGCCCCAGCATTTT
TRBJ2-3	TRBD1	NA	TRBV11-2	CASSPTGADTQYF	TGTGCCAGCAGTCCTACAGGGGCAGATACGCAGTATTTT
TRBJ2-5	NA	NA	TRBV2	CASSADGTKTQYF	TGTGCCAGCAGTGCGGACGGAACGAAGACCCAGTACTTC
TRBJ2-5	NA	few	TRBV5-6	CASSLAAGPQETQYF	TGTGCCAGCAGCTTAGCCGCGGGTCCCCAAGAGACCCAGTACTTC
TRBJ1-4	NA	NA	TRBV12-3/TRBV12-4	CASSLSGVEKLFF	TGTGCCAGCAGTTTGTCAGGGGTTGAAAAACTGTTTTTT
TRBJ2-1	TRBD1	NA	TRBV29-1	CSYGTAYYNEQFF	TGCAGCTACGGGACAGCTTACTACAATGAGCAGTTCTTC
TRBJ2-7	NA	NA	TRBV2	CASSAPLSYEQYF	TGTGCCAGCAGTGCTCCCCTCTCCTACGAGCAGTACTTC
TRBJ2-3	NA	few	TRBV28	CASSLRVRDDVSDTQYF	TGTGCCAGCAGTTTAAGGGTCCGGGACGATGTTTCAGATACGCAGTATTTT
TRBJ2-1	NA	NA	TRBV15	CATSREILLGRNEQFF	TGTGCCACCAGCAGAGAAATTCTTCTAGGCCGCAATGAGCAGTTCTTC
TRBJ1-6	NA	NA	TRBV7-3	CASSLMNSPLHF	TGTGCCAGCAGCTTAATGAATTCACCCCTCCACTTT
TRBJ1-2	NA	NA	TRBV5-1	CASSPPFGPQDGYTF	TGCGCCAGCAGCCCCCCTTTCGGCCCTCAGGACGGCTACACCTTC
TRBJ2-1	TRBD2	NA	TRBV10-2	CASSPGLGEAEQFF	TGCGCCAGCAGCCCGGGACTAGGAGAGGCTGAGCAGTTCTTC
TRBJ2-7	TRBD1	once	TRBV25-1	CASSPTGAPSYEQYF	TGTGCCAGCAGTCCGACAGGGGCTCCTTCCTACGAGCAGTACTTC
TRBJ2-3	TRBD1	NA	TRBV27	CASSSGTVINTQYF	TGTGCCAGCAGCTCCGGGACAGTCATTAATACGCAGTATTTT
TRBJ1-1	NA	few	TRBV29-1	CSVERRNTEAFF	TGCAGCGTTGAGCGTCGTAACACTGAAGCTTTCTTT
TRBJ1-4	NA	NA	TRBV5-4	CASSLGQRSLEKLFF	TGTGCCAGCAGCTTGGGTCAGCGGAGCCTTGAAAAACTGTTTTTT
TRBJ2-1	NA	many	TRBV5-8	CASSLGGSSYNEQFF	TGTGCCAGCAGCTTGGGGGGGTCTTCCTACAATGAGCAGTTCTTC
TRBJ1-1	NA	few	TRBV7-9	CASSTRPGEAFF	TGTGCCAGCAGCACCCGCCCCGGTGAGGCTTTCTTT
TRBJ1-1	TRBD1	NA	TRBV28	CASNGDRELNTEAFF	TGTGCCAGCAATGGGGACAGGGAACTGAACACTGAAGCTTTCTTT
TRBJ2-7	NA	NA	TRBV20-1	CSALRDGTYEQYF	TGCAGTGCTCTCCGGGACGGGACCTACGAGCAGTACTTC
TRBJ1-1	TRBD1	NA	TRBV5-1	CASSPATGAHTEAFF	TGCGCCAGCAGTCCGGCGACAGGGGCGCACACTGAAGCTTTCTTT
TRBJ2-5	NA	NA	TRBV10-3	CAISEFRETQYF	TGTGCCATCAGTGAGTTTCGGGAGACCCAGTACTTC
TRBJ2-7	TRBD2	few	TRBV10-3	CAISESIGGREQYF	TGTGCCATCAGTGAGTCGATAGGCGGGAGGGAGCAGTACTTC
TRBJ1-2	NA	NA	TRBV20-1	CSASRSYGYTF	TGCAGTGCTAGCAGATCATATGGCTACACCTTC
TRBJ1-1	NA	NA	TRBV29-1	CSDEEKNTEAFF	TGCAGCGATGAGGAGAAGAACACTGAAGCTTTCTTT
TRBJ1-3	NA	once	TRBV7-9	CASSLVTGGVGNTIYF	TGTGCCAGCAGCTTAGTCACAGGAGGGGTTGGAAACACCATATATTTT
TRBJ2-1	NA	NA	TRBV4-1	CASSPGGVNEQFF	TGCGCCAGCAGCCCAGGAGGGGTGAATGAGCAGTTCTTC
TRBJ2-1	TRBD1	NA	TRBV5-1	CASSTGKNEQFF	TGCGCCAGCTCGACAGGGAAGAATGAGCAGTTCTTC